These T cell receptor beta chains were read from a single sample in a study of siplizumab effects on memory and regulatory T cells. Libraries were prepared by immunoSEQ multiplex PCR; TCRdb keeps only in-frame clonotypes and omits some of them. The sample lists about 100,000 clones; about 94% were seen once. The material sequenced was non-Treg CD4+ T cells sorted from blood. These receptor sequences come from a human donor in good health. Each CDR3 is given with its conserved first and last residue. A D gene is named only where the DNA matches it firmly. Clone sizes are given selectively: once, few, many, or a class where the clone is expanded.

>TRBJ2-3|TRBV9|.|.
TGTGCCAGCAGCTACAGGGTAGGGGATACGCAGTATTTT
CASSYRVGDTQYF
>TRBJ1-1|TRBV7-2|.|.
TGTGCCAGCAGCGTACTCAGGGTCGCTGAAGCTTTCTTT
CASSVLRVAEAFF
>TRBJ2-1|TRBV5-1|TRBD2|.
TGCGCCAGCAGCTGGGAACCGGGACTAGCGGGAGAGGGCTACAATGAGCAGTTCTTC
CASSWEPGLAGEGYNEQFF
>TRBJ1-5|TRBV7-3|.|.
TGTGCCAGCAGCTTTGGGGCAGGGCAGCCCCAGCATTTT
CASSFGAGQPQHF
>TRBJ2-7|TRBV6-6|TRBD1|once
TGTGCCAGCAGGAGGACAGGGGGCTCCTACGAGCAGTACTTC
CASRRTGGSYEQYF
>TRBJ2-7|TRBV2|.|.
TGTGCCAGCACTCTGCTTGGGGAGCAGTACTTC
CASTLLGEQYF
>TRBJ1-1|TRBV5-4|.|few
TGTGCCAGCAGCTTGGCCCCGATGATTGGCTATGAAGCTTTCTTT
CASSLAPMIGYEAFF
>TRBJ2-7|TRBV5-1|.|.
TGCGCCAGCTACATGGAGGCTAGAAGCGAGCAGTACTTC
CASYMEARSEQYF
>TRBJ2-7|TRBV5-1|TRBD1|.
TGCGCCAGCAGCACCCCCGGGACAGGATCCTACGAGCAGTACTTC
CASSTPGTGSYEQYF
>TRBJ2-6|TRBV14|.|.
TGTGCCAGCAGCCAACGAGTGGGGTCTGGGGCCAACGTCCTGACTTTC
CASSQRVGSGANVLTF
>TRBJ1-5|TRBV2|.|.
TGTGCCAGCAGTTTGACAGGCAATCAGCCCCAGCATTTT
CASSLTGNQPQHF
>TRBJ2-7|TRBV6-5|.|.
TGTGCCAGCAGTCAAAACTACCTTAGCTCCTACGAGCAGTACTTC
CASSQNYLSSYEQYF
>TRBJ1-2|TRBV5-1|.|few
TGCGCCAGCAGCCCAGGACAGCAGGGCTATGGCTACACCTTC
CASSPGQQGYGYTF
>TRBJ2-7|TRBV5-6|.|.
TGTGCCAGCGCCGGGGGCGGAAGCTCCTACGAGCAGTACTTC
CASAGGGSSYEQYF
>TRBJ1-1|TRBV6-5|.|.
TGTGCCAGCAGTTACTGGGATGGGGTGAACACTGAAGCTTTCTTT
CASSYWDGVNTEAFF
>TRBJ2-3|TRBV7-9|.|once
TGTGCCAGCAGCCTTAGAGGCTTATCGCAGTATTTT
CASSLRGLSQYF
>TRBJ1-2|TRBV18|TRBD1|.
TGTGCCAGCTCACCACGGCAGGGGGCAATTGGCTACACCTTC
CASSPRQGAIGYTF
>TRBJ2-7|TRBV28|.|.
TGTGCCAGCAGCCTCTACTACGAGCAGTACTTC
CASSLYYEQYF
>TRBJ2-7|TRBV5-1|.|few
TGCGCCAGCAGCTTGGGAGGGAATTTAGCCTACGAGCAGTACTTC
CASSLGGNLAYEQYF
>TRBJ1-4|TRBV19|TRBD1|.
TGTGCCAGTAGCACAGGGGTTAATGAAAAACTGTTTTTT
CASSTGVNEKLFF
>TRBJ2-7|TRBV27|.|.
TGTGCCAGCAGTTTATCCCGGGACGGATCCTACGAGCAGTACTTC
CASSLSRDGSYEQYF
>TRBJ2-3|TRBV5-6|.|.
TGTGCCAGCAGCGTCGCGGGTCGCACAGATACGCAGTATTTT
CASSVAGRTDTQYF
>TRBJ2-2|TRBV18|.|.
TGTGCCAGCTTCCCCGCAGGCGCAGCGAACACCGGGGAGCTGTTTTTT
CASFPAGAANTGELFF
>TRBJ1-3|TRBV5-1|.|.
TGCGCCAGCAGCTTGAGCTGGGTCTCTGGAAACACCATATATTTT
CASSLSWVSGNTIYF
>TRBJ1-5|TRBV19|.|.
TGTGCCAGTAGTTTGGCAGGGTTTCAGCCCCAGCATTTT
CASSLAGFQPQHF
>TRBJ2-4|TRBV28|TRBD2|.
TGTGCCAGCAGGACCCCTCGGCCAGGGACTAGGTACATTCAGTACTTC
CASRTPRPGTRYIQYF
>TRBJ1-2|TRBV6-6|.|.
TGTGCCAGCAGGCCGGCCTTCAGGGACTATGGCTACACCTTC
CASRPAFRDYGYTF
>TRBJ2-3|TRBV6-6|TRBD2|.
TGTGCCAGCAGTGAGAAAGGACTAGCTACAGATACGCAGTATTTT
CASSEKGLATDTQYF
>TRBJ2-3|TRBV5-6|.|.
TGTGCCAGTAACCTGTGGACAGATACGCAGTATTTT
CASNLWTDTQYF
>TRBJ2-1|TRBV28|.|.
TGTGCCAGCAGACTGGACAGCGGCCCTTACAATGAGCAGTTCTTC
CASRLDSGPYNEQFF
>TRBJ1-6|TRBV21-1|.|.
TGTGCCAGCAGGGGGGACAGTAATTCACCCCTCCACTTT
CASRGDSNSPLHF
>TRBJ1-1|TRBV7-3|.|few
TGTGCCAGCAGCTTACGGGGGCGGAACACTGAAGCTTTCTTT
CASSLRGRNTEAFF
>TRBJ2-7|TRBV6-1|TRBD2|.
TGTGCCAGCGCTCGGGGGGTCGAGCAGTACTTC
CASARGVEQYF
>TRBJ2-7|TRBV15|TRBD1|.
TGTGCCACCAGCGGAGTATTGCAGGGGGAGTCCTACGAGCAGTACTTC
CATSGVLQGESYEQYF
>TRBJ1-1|TRBV5-6|.|once
TGTGCCAGCAGCCTTTGGCCCCGGCGCGAACTTGAAGCTTTCTTT
CASSLWPRRELEAFF
>TRBJ1-2|TRBV7-9|.|.
TGTGCCAGCAGCTTAGGCGGGGACACAAATGGCTACACCTTC
CASSLGGDTNGYTF
>TRBJ2-7|TRBV7-6|.|.
TGTGCCAGCAGCTCCAGGGACGGCTACGAGCAGTACTTC
CASSSRDGYEQYF
>TRBJ2-4|TRBV5-4|.|.
TGTGCCAGCACCAAAAGCGGTCCTCAGAAAAACATTCAGTACTTC
CASTKSGPQKNIQYF
>TRBJ1-5|TRBV2|.|.
TGTGCCAGCAGCCACCCAGGGACAACCGATAGCAATCAGCCCCAGCATTTT
CASSHPGTTDSNQPQHF
>TRBJ2-3|TRBV9|.|.
TGTGCCAGCAGCGTAGTCGGGAGTGGCACAGATACGCAGTATTTT
CASSVVGSGTDTQYF
>TRBJ2-5|TRBV5-1|TRBD2|few
TGCGCCAGCAGCGAGGGACTAGCGGGAAAAGAGACCCAGTACTTC
CASSEGLAGKETQYF
>TRBJ1-2|TRBV28|TRBD1|.
TGTGCCAGCAGTTTACCCCCTGGACAGGTCTATGGCTACACCTTC
CASSLPPGQVYGYTF
>TRBJ2-5|TRBV28|TRBD1|.
TGTGCCAGCAGTACCAACAGGGGGAGATTTCAAGAGACCCAGTACTTC
CASSTNRGRFQETQYF
>TRBJ1-2|TRBV7-8|.|.
TGTGCCAGCAGCTTAGGGCAGAACTATGGCTACACCTTC
CASSLGQNYGYTF
>TRBJ1-1|TRBV15|.|once
TGTGCCACCAGCAGAGCCACCCCCAGTTCCACTGAAGCTTTCTTT
CATSRATPSSTEAFF
>TRBJ2-7|TRBV6-5|TRBD2|.
TGTGCCAGCAGTCAGCGGGAGGGCCCCTACGAGCAGTACTTC
CASSQREGPYEQYF
>TRBJ2-7|TRBV5-5|.|.
TGTGCCAGCAGCTTATGGACATCTTACGAGCAGTACTTC
CASSLWTSYEQYF
>TRBJ1-3|TRBV5-1|.|.
TGCGCCAGCAGCCCGGGGGGCGCAGGGAGTTCGGGTACTGGAAACACCATATATTTT
CASSPGGAGSSGTGNTIYF
>TRBJ2-1|TRBV6-1|TRBD2|.
TGTGCCAGCAGTGAGCTAGCGGGAGTTAGCAATGAGCAGTTCTTC
CASSELAGVSNEQFF
>TRBJ2-3|TRBV7-9|.|.
TGTGCCAGCAGCTTAGGAGGACGAGATACGCAGTATTTT
CASSLGGRDTQYF
>TRBJ1-4|TRBV28|TRBD1|.
TGTGCCAGCAGTTTAGGGTCAGGGGGCAATAATGAAAAACTGTTTTTT
CASSLGSGGNNEKLFF